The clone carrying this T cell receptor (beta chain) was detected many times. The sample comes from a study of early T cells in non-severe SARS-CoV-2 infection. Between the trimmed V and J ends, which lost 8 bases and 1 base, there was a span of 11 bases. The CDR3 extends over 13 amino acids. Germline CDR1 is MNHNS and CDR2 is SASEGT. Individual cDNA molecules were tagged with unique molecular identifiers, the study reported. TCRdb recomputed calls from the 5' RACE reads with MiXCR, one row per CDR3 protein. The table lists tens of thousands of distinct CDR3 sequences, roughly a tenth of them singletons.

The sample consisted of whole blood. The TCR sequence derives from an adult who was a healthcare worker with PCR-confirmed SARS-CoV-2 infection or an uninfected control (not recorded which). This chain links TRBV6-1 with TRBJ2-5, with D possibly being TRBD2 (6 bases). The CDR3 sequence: CASSIGGQETQYF. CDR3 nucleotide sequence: TGTGCCAGCTCGATCGGGGGCCAAGAGACCCAGTACTTC.